Shown below are 15 T cell receptor beta chains from a single sample sequenced in a study of T cell repertoires in cytomegalovirus infection (dated by TCRdb to 2018 to 2020). Antigen specificity for these receptors is unknown. Per the publication, the treatment or condition label means: in vitro stimulation with specific CMV peptide epitopes to enrich CMV-specific T cells. The sequencing machine was an Illumina HiSeq 1500. The public sequencing data were trimmed at Q25 with fastp and processed into clonotypes with MiXCR by TCRdb, which kept only in-frame beta chains. Entries are consolidated by CDR3 protein sequence, retaining the most common genes and DNA. For this sample there are 300,000 to 400,000 distinct CDR3 sequences; approximately 32% appear just once. The ten largest account for 15% to 25% of the sample. The sequencing here drew on cultured PBMCs, taken from culture after CMV antigen stimulation. The receptors shown here come from a human donor in good health (CMV status not recorded). Some clones in this sample may be carry-over from other donors' samples.

There are a few counts of this clonotype. CDR3 coding DNA: TGTGCCAGCAGCTTCCGGGACAGGGCCAATGAGCAGTTCTTC. Amino acids: CASSFRDRANEQFF. The chain employs TRBV5-4 and TRBJ2-1, with 9 bases that match TRBD1. This CDR3 has 14 amino acids. In germline, CDR1 is SGHNT, CDR2 YYREEE (reference sequence). The ends lost 2 bases at V and 6 bases at J; junction bases unmatched: 3.

There are a few counts of this clonotype. The chain carries TRBV7-2 and TRBJ2-5; 8 bases align to TRBD1. Germline lookup yields CDR1 SGHTA and CDR2 FQGNSA. V trimming: 5 bases; J trimming: 5 bases; junction bases outside the gene matches: 7. The CDR3 contains 14 residues. The CDR3 protein is CASSPRQGWETQYF. The CDR3, as DNA: TGTGCCAGCAGCCCTCGACAGGGGTGGGAGACCCAGTACTTC.

The V gene is TRBV7-9, the J gene TRBJ1-3; no clear D gene. Germline lookup yields CDR1 SEHNR and CDR2 FQNEAQ (reference sequence). Trimming stripped 5 bases from V and 0 bases from J, with 8 bases between. The CDR3 is 14 residues long. Here the CDR3 DNA reads TGTGCCAGCAGCAATCGGCCCTCTGGAAACACCATATATTTT. Translation: CASSNRPSGNTIYF.

The rearrangement joins TRBV6-6 to TRBJ2-1; either TRBD1 or TRBD2 may fit D (6 bases each). The CDR3 sequence is 14 residues long. Germline V gene lookup returns CDR1 MNHNY and CDR2 SVGAGI (reference sequence). Trimming left V 4 bases short and J 10 bases short, with 17 bases between. The DNA of the CDR3 is TGTGCCAGCAGTTTACGTCCGGGGGCCGGGGAGCAGTTCTTC. The encoded protein is CASSLRPGAGEQFF.

This clonotype was seen many times. The V gene is TRBV7-2, the J gene TRBJ2-6; 7 positions agree with TRBD1. Germline V gene lookup returns CDR1 SGHTA and CDR2 FQGNSA. V trimming: 4 bases; J trimming: 5 bases; junction bases outside the gene matches: 8. The CDR3 contains 16 residues. CDR3 sequence: CASSSGTVSRANVLTF. CDR3 bases: TGTGCCAGCAGCTCCGGGACAGTTTCGCGGGCCAACGTCCTGACTTTC.

This chain joins TRBV7-8 and TRBJ1-1; D possibly corresponds to TRBD1 (6 bases). The CDR3 runs to 15 residues. Trimming shortened V by 4 bases and J by 4 bases, and 16 bases separated the two germline ends. Per germline, CDR1 SGHVS and CDR2 FQNEAQ. The CDR3 DNA reads as TGTGCCAGCAGCTCCCAAGGGGGGGTTGGCACTGAAGCTTTCTTT. This gives the protein CASSSQGGVGTEAFF.

The chain couples TRBV20-1 to TRBJ2-2; no definite D call. V gave up 0 bases and J gave up 5 bases, with 10 bases separating them. Per germline, CDR1 DFQATT and CDR2 SNEGSKA (reference sequence). The CDR3 is 14 amino acids. CDR3 protein: CSAREHRVTGELFF. The DNA for the CDR3 is TGCAGTGCTAGAGAGCACCGGGTAACCGGGGAGCTGTTTTTT.

The J gene is TRBJ2-1, the V gene TRBV6-1; D may be TRBD2 (6 bases). This CDR3 spans 14 amino acids. Deletions cut 4 bases from V and 5 bases from J, with 12 bases between. CDR1 is MNHNS, CDR2 SASEGT, per germline. CDR3 region: CASSGPGVDNEQFF. DNA of the CDR3: TGTGCCAGCAGTGGACCGGGAGTTGACAATGAGCAGTTCTTC.

This clonotype was observed a handful of times. The gene calls are TRBV6-2 or TRBV6-3 and TRBJ2-7; 8 bases match TRBD2. CDR1 and CDR2 from the germline V gene are MNHEY and SVGEGT. J gave up 5 bases and V 6 bases, and 18 bases lay outside the gene matches. CDR3 length: 17 residues. The CDR3 here is CASRPNTGAGESDEQYF. CDR3 in DNA: TGTGCCAGCAGACCCAACACAGGAGCGGGAGAGAGCGACGAGCAGTACTTC.

This clonotype came up a few times. CDR3 amino acids: CASSLGLAGGRIAKNIQYF. The CDR3 coding sequence is TGTGCCAGCAGTTTAGGACTAGCGGGAGGGCGGATAGCCAAAAACATTCAGTACTTC. The chain has TRBV12-3 or TRBV12-4 and TRBJ2-4; 14 bases are shared with TRBD2. The CDR3 has 19 residues. The V segment lost 1 base and the J segment 0 bases; nucleotides outside the gene matches: 5.

In nucleotides, the CDR3 is TGTGCCAGCAGCTCAGGGGCCTTGGAAAAAAACATTCAGTACTTC. Encoded protein: CASSSGALEKNIQYF. The chain employs TRBV12-3 or TRBV12-4 and TRBJ2-4, with a tentative D call TRBD1 (6 bases). Trimming took 6 bases from V and 4 from J, leaving 16 bases between them. This CDR3 contains 15 residues.

The rearrangement uses TRBV14 and TRBJ2-1, with a weak D call TRBD2 (5 bases). CDR1 and CDR2 from the germline V gene are SGHDN and FVKESK. The CDR3 sequence is 11 residues long. Trimming shortened V by 10 bases and J by 3 bases, and 7 bases separated the two germline ends. CDR3 region: CATSGYNEQFF. The CDR3 region has the DNA TGTGCCACGAGCGGCTACAATGAGCAGTTCTTC.

This clonotype was recorded at least ten times. The chain is built from TRBV11-1 and TRBJ1-1; D is uncertain. Germline-derived CDR1 and CDR2 are SGHAT and FQDESV (reference sequence). CDR3 length equals 14 residues. V lost 1 base to trimming and J lost 3 bases, with 9 bases between them. CDR3 loop: CASSLDGADTEAFF. CDR3 DNA sequence: TGTGCCAGCAGCTTAGATGGTGCAGACACTGAAGCTTTCTTT.

This clonotype has just a few counts. The V call is TRBV19, the J call TRBJ1-2; TRBD1 might be the D (5 bases). Germline V lookup: CDR1 LNHDA, CDR2 SQIVND (reference sequence). Trimming took off 5 bases at V and 1 base at J, with 11 bases between the two ends. The CDR3 is made up of 14 amino acids. The CDR3 sequence: CASSRGRNNYGYTF. CDR3 DNA: TGTGCCAGTAGTCGGGGCAGGAATAACTATGGCTACACCTTC.

The gene calls are TRBV18 and TRBJ1-1, with 7 nucleotides matching TRBD1. The trim removed 3 bases at V and 3 bases at J, leaving 7 bases unmatched. The CDR3 spans 15 residues. Germline V gene lookup returns CDR1 KGHSH and CDR2 LQKENI. The CDR3 loop is CASSPLQGRDTEAFF. The CDR3 nucleotides are TGTGCCAGCTCACCTTTACAGGGGAGGGACACTGAAGCTTTCTTT.